The next 28 T cell receptor beta chains were all read from a single sample in a study of blood T cell repertoires in COVID-19. Profiled with immunoSEQ multiplex PCR; TCRdb holds only in-frame clones, not every one. Of over 100,000 clones detected, 70% to 90% appear once; the ten largest clones hold 15% to 20%. Sequences were obtained from peripheral blood. These receptor sequences come from a woman aged 60-70 years with acute or convalescent COVID-19.

The rearrangement joins TRBV20-1 to TRBJ1-2; no reliable D call. Deletions cut 3 bases from V and 6 bases from J, with 11 bases between. Germline CDR1 reads DFQATT; CDR2 reads SNEGSKA (reference sequence). The CDR3 loop spans 12 amino acids. Here the CDR3 reads CSASITSHGYTF. The CDR3 DNA follows: TGCAGTGCTAGTATAACATCCCATGGCTACACCTTC.

This clone was counted once. The chain is built from TRBV28 and TRBJ1-2; D not certain. This CDR3 region has 15 residues. CDR1 is MDHEN, CDR2 SYDVKM, per germline. The ends were cut back, 2 bases at V and 3 bases at J, with 13 bases in the middle. CDR3 in DNA: TGTGCCAGCAGTTTAGATGGGAGGAGGCACTATGGCTACACCTTC. Its translation is CASSLDGRRHYGYTF.

The V and J genes are TRBV29-1 and TRBJ2-1; TRBD1 is a possible D gene (6 bases). V was trimmed by 5 bases and J by 9 bases, leaving 8 bases between them. Germline-derived CDR1 and CDR2 are SQVTM and ANQGSEA. The CDR3 runs to 10 residues. CDR3 loop: CSVMTGEQFF. CDR3 nucleotide sequence: TGCAGCGTTATGACAGGTGAGCAGTTCTTC.

The V call is TRBV6-2 or TRBV6-3, the J call TRBJ1-1; possibly TRBD1 for D (5 bases). CDR1 MNHEY and CDR2 SVGEGT come from the germline V gene. The CDR3 extends over 19 amino acids. V was pared by 2 bases and J by 1 base, with 23 bases between. CDR3 loop: CASSYLAGLTLLTNTEAFF. CDR3 bases: TGTGCCAGCAGTTACCTGGCAGGGCTAACCCTTTTAACGAACACTGAAGCTTTCTTT.

The chain recombines TRBV7-8 with TRBJ1-1; D remains unclear. Germline V gene lookup returns CDR1 SGHVS and CDR2 FQNEAQ. The CDR3 totals 14 residues. The V end was cut by 5 bases, the J end by 4 bases, with 14 bases between. In DNA form, the CDR3 reads TGTGCCAGCAGCCCCCGCCCCGAGCCCACTGAAGCTTTCTTT. Its protein product is CASSPRPEPTEAFF. Full variable domain (missing parts from reference TRBV7-8 and TRBJ1-1): GAGVSQSPRYKVAKRGQDVALRCDPISGHVSLFWYQQALGQGPEFLTYFQNEAQLDKSGLPSDRFFAERPEGSVSTLKIQRTQQEDSAVYLCASSPRPEPTEAFFGQGTRLTVV.

The chain has TRBV6-6 and TRBJ1-5; possibly TRBD1 for D (5 bases). Trimming took off 6 bases at V and 6 bases at J, with 12 bases between the two ends. The CDR3 length is 13 residues. The germline V gene has CDR1 MNHNY and CDR2 SVGAGI (reference sequence). The CDR3 loop is CASSLRVGQPQHF. DNA of the CDR3: TGTGCCAGCAGCCTCAGGGTGGGTCAGCCCCAGCATTTT.

This chain links TRBV29-1 with TRBJ2-7; 7 bases are shared with TRBD2. The germline CDR1 and CDR2 sequences are SQVTM and ANQGSEA. The CDR3 is 12 amino acids. After removal of 3 bases from V and 3 bases from J, the junction contained 2 bases not matched to a gene. CDR3 sequence: CSVDTGGYEQYF. The CDR3 DNA reads TGCAGCGTTGACACGGGAGGCTACGAGCAGTACTTC.

In its sample, this clone was seen a few times. This chain uses TRBV27 with TRBJ1-2; perhaps TRBD1 as D (6 bases). V was cut by 6 bases and J by 1 base, with 15 bases left in between. This CDR3 comprises 15 residues. Germline V gives CDR1 MNHEY, CDR2 SMNVEV (reference sequence). CDR3 sequence: CASRRTAPINYGYTF. In DNA, the CDR3 is TGTGCCAGCAGAAGGACAGCGCCGATTAACTATGGCTACACCTTC.

The chain combines TRBV7-6 with TRBJ1-3; D remains ambiguous. There are 15 residues in the CDR3. Germline CDR1 SGHVS, CDR2 FNYEAQ. V was trimmed by 3 bases and J by 0 bases, leaving 9 bases between them. CDR3 sequence: CASSLGSSSGNTIYF. CDR3 DNA sequence: TGTGCCAGCAGCTTGGGGAGCAGCTCTGGAAACACCATATATTTT.

The rearrangement joins TRBV6-5 to TRBJ1-2; possibly TRBD1 for D (6 bases). Germline V gene lookup returns CDR1 MNHEY and CDR2 SVGAGI. The ends were cut back, 2 bases at V and 4 bases at J, with 11 bases in the middle. The CDR3 has 14 amino acids. CDR3 in amino acids: CASSYGQGSYGYTF. The CDR3 DNA reads TGTGCCAGCAGTTACGGGCAGGGGAGCTATGGCTACACCTTC.

The chain combines TRBV5-1 with TRBJ2-7; maybe TRBD2 (6 bases). The germline CDR1 and CDR2 sequences are SGHRS and YFSETQ. Deletions cut 2 bases from V and 6 bases from J, with 9 bases between. CDR3 length equals 12 residues. CDR3 loop: CASSFQGGEQYF. CDR3 DNA: TGCGCCAGCAGCTTCCAGGGAGGCGAGCAGTACTTC.

This chain joins TRBV28 and TRBJ2-2; possibly TRBD1 for D (5 bases). Per germline, CDR1 MDHEN and CDR2 SYDVKM. Trimming took 7 bases from V and 5 from J, leaving 5 bases between them. This CDR3 is built from 11 residues. The CDR3 nucleotides are TGTGCCAGCAAGGGGACCGGGGAGCTGTTTTTT. Amino acids: CASKGTGELFF.

The gene calls are TRBV6-2 or TRBV6-3 and TRBJ2-2; possible D gene TRBD2, 5 bases. CDR1 MNHEY and CDR2 SVGEGT come from the germline V gene. Trimming removed 4 bases from V and 1 base from J, with 10 bases in between. The CDR3 covers 15 residues. CDR3 DNA: TGTGCCAGCAGTTTAAGAGGAGGGAACACCGGGGAGCTGTTTTTT. This codes for CASSLRGGNTGELFF.

The V call is TRBV7-9, the J call TRBJ2-2; D unclear. Germline V lookup: CDR1 SEHNR, CDR2 FQNEAQ (reference sequence). Trimming took 3 bases from V and 1 from J, leaving 3 bases between them. The CDR3 covers 13 residues. CDR3 region: CASSFGNTGELFF. The CDR3 DNA reads TGTGCCAGCAGCTTCGGGAACACCGGGGAGCTGTTTTTT. Full variable domain (rest looked up from reference TRBV7-9 and TRBJ2-2): DTGVSQNPRHKITKRGQNVTFRCDPISEHNRLYWYRQTLGQGPEFLTYFQNEAQLEKSRLLSDRFSAERPKGSFSTLEIQRTEQGDSAMYLCASSFGNTGELFFGEGSRLTVL.

This clone came up once. The rearrangement links TRBV5-4 to TRBJ1-1; 10 bases fit TRBD1. Germline assignment: CDR1 SGHNT and CDR2 YYREEE (reference sequence). Trimming took 5 bases from V and 3 from J; bases not matched to a gene: 7. The CDR3 runs 15 residues. The CDR3 nucleotides read TGTGCCAGCAGGACCGGGACAGGGGCGCACACTGAAGCTTTCTTT. It encodes CASRTGTGAHTEAFF.

This clone was observed a few times. The rearrangement links TRBV27 to TRBJ2-7; 8 nucleotides match TRBD1. V lost 9 bases and J lost 8; bases outside the gene matches: 15. In germline, CDR1 is MNHEY, CDR2 SMNVEV (reference sequence). The CDR3 is 14 amino acids. This chain's CDR3 is CASGPLSGGVQQYF. As DNA, the CDR3 is TGTGCCAGTGGCCCACTCTCAGGGGGCGTTCAGCAGTACTTC.

The chain carries TRBV19 and TRBJ1-1, with TRBD1 matching 7 bases. V lost 3 bases, J lost 3 bases, and 7 bases stayed unmatched. This CDR3 is built from 15 residues. Germline CDR1 and CDR2: LNHDA and SQIVND (reference sequence). CDR3 bases: TGTGCCAGTAGTATGGCTCCAGGGGGGTACACTGAAGCTTTCTTT. As protein: CASSMAPGGYTEAFF.

V and J are TRBV9 and TRBJ2-5; the match to TRBD2 covers 8 bases. V gave up 4 bases and J gave up 2 bases; unmatched junction bases: 7. The V gene's germline CDR1 is SGDLS and CDR2 YYNGEE. The CDR3 length is 15 residues. CDR3 nucleotide sequence: TGTGCCAGCAGCTTGAGCGGGAGTCGACAAGAGACCCAGTACTTC. Translated, it gives CASSLSGSRQETQYF.

This chain joins TRBV5-1 and TRBJ2-2; TRBD1 matches 7 bases. The junction had 6 bases not matched to a gene; V was cut back by 3 bases and J by 1 base. Germline-derived CDR1 and CDR2 are SGHRS and YFSETQ. CDR3 length equals 16 residues. In DNA form, the CDR3 reads TGCGCCAGCAGCTCAGAGGCAGGGGGGAACACCGGGGAGCTGTTTTTT. This translates into CASSSEAGGNTGELFF.

The chain uses TRBV3-1 (or the pseudogene TRBV3-2) and TRBJ1-1; the D is unclear. The CDR3 consists of 13 residues. Trimming cost V 1 base and J 4 bases, with 7 bases left between them. CDR1 LGHDT and CDR2 YNNKEL come from the germline V gene (reference sequence). The CDR3, as DNA: TGTGCCAGCAGCCAAGGGGCAGGCACTGAAGCTTTCTTT. Translating it yields CASSQGAGTEAFF.

This chain links TRBV10-2 with TRBJ2-2; TRBD2 aligns across 8 bases. The CDR3 spans 15 residues. Germline V CDR1 and CDR2: WSHSY, SAAADI. J gave up 0 bases and V 6 bases, and 3 bases lay outside the gene matches. CDR3 DNA sequence: TGCGCCAGCAGGAAGCGGGGGACGAACACCGGGGAGCTGTTTTTT. Protein product: CASRKRGTNTGELFF.

The chain uses TRBV7-2 and TRBJ2-2; the match to TRBD2 covers 7 bases. The CDR3 sequence is 17 residues long. V shed 1 base, J shed 2 bases, and the junction held 7 bases outside the gene matches. Germline assignment: CDR1 SGHTA and CDR2 FQGNSA. The CDR3 spells CASSLDELAINTGELFF. The CDR3 nucleotides read TGTGCCAGCAGCTTAGACGAACTAGCGATAAACACCGGGGAGCTGTTTTTT. The entire variable domain, with the rest obtained from reference TRBV7-2 and TRBJ2-2, is as follows: GAGVSQSPSNKVTEKGKDVELRCDPISGHTALYWYRQSLGQGLEFLIYFQGNSAPDKSGLPSDRFSAERTGGSVSTLTIQRTQQEDSAVYLCASSLDELAINTGELFFGEGSRLTVL.

The V gene is TRBV3-1 (or the pseudogene TRBV3-2), the J gene TRBJ1-1; D is perhaps TRBD1 (5 bases). The germline V gene encodes CDR1 LGHDT and CDR2 YNNKEL (reference sequence). V was trimmed by 4 bases and J by 5 bases, leaving 14 bases between them. The CDR3 runs to 14 residues. The CDR3 coding sequence is TGTGCCAGCAGCCCGCAGTTGGGGGGGACTGAAGCTTTCTTT. Amino acid sequence: CASSPQLGGTEAFF.

The V gene is TRBV5-1, the J gene TRBJ2-1; 7 positions agree with TRBD1. CDR1 is SGHRS, CDR2 YFSETQ, per germline. V was pared by 4 bases and J by 4 bases, with 11 bases of the junction left unmatched. The CDR3 has 16 amino acids. The CDR3 is CASSQQGQRNYNEQFF. For the CDR3, the DNA is TGCGCCAGCAGCCAACAGGGGCAAAGGAATTACAATGAGCAGTTCTTC. Drawing the rest from reference TRBV5-1 and TRBJ2-1, the complete variable domain is KAGVTQTPRYLIKTRGQQVTLSCSPISGHRSVSWYQQTPGQGLQFLFEYFSETQRNKGNFPGRFSGRQFSNSRSEMNVSTLELGDSALYLCASSQQGQRNYNEQFFGPGTRLTVL.

The rearrangement joins TRBV28 to TRBJ1-4; D unresolved. This CDR3 has 14 residues. Deletions cut 6 bases from V and 7 bases from J, with 15 bases between. Germline V gene lookup returns CDR1 MDHEN and CDR2 SYDVKM. CDR3 sequence (DNA): TGTGCCAGCAGACCCGGGTCGGTTCGTGAAAAACTGTTTTTT. Protein product: CASRPGSVREKLFF.

The chain is built from TRBV29-1 and TRBJ1-2, with 9 bases that match TRBD1. This CDR3 contains 16 residues. The V gene end was trimmed by 0 bases and the J gene end by 5 bases; junction bases not matched to a gene: 10. From germline, CDR1 is SQVTM and CDR2 ANQGSEA. The CDR3 here is CSVEDGSRDRVYGYTF. The CDR3 DNA is TGCAGCGTTGAAGATGGCTCGCGGGACAGGGTATATGGCTACACCTTC.

The V gene is TRBV25-1, the J gene TRBJ2-7, with D possibly TRBD1 on 6 matching bases. The V end was cut by 3 bases, the J end by 0 bases, with 9 bases between. This CDR3 contains 14 residues. Looked up from germline, CDR1 is MGHDK and CDR2 is SYGVNS. CDR3 sequence reads: CASSDGDISYEQYF. The CDR3 DNA is TGTGCCAGCAGTGATGGGGACATCTCCTACGAGCAGTACTTC.

J is TRBJ2-1 and V is TRBV11-3, with 11 bases that match TRBD2. V dropped 4 bases and J dropped 6; count of bases not matched to a gene: 5. The V gene's germline CDR1 is SGHNT and CDR2 YENEEA. The CDR3 has 15 residues. The CDR3 nucleotides read TGTGCCAGCAGCTCCACTAGCGGGGGCCGCAATGAGCAGTTCTTC. The encoded protein is CASSSTSGGRNEQFF.